This section outlines one T cell receptor beta chain sequence together with its context. TCRdb keeps only in-frame clones here, not all; method: immunoSEQ multiplex PCR. This sample has roughly 500,000 clones, with about 72% found just once. These data come from a study of shared clonotypes between healthy human individuals. J gave up 7 bases and V 6 bases, and 6 bases lay outside the gene matches. This CDR3 has 13 amino acids. Germline CDR1 is MDHEN and CDR2 is SYDVKM. This chain links TRBV28 with TRBJ1-2; TRBD1 matches 9 bases. The TCR comes from a woman between 35 and 50 years old in good health. Some clones in this sample may be carry-over from other donors' samples. Sequencing was performed on PBMCs. The CDR3 reads CASRIDRGFGYTF. The CDR3 DNA reads as TGTGCCAGCAGGATCGACAGGGGGTTTGGCTACACCTTC.